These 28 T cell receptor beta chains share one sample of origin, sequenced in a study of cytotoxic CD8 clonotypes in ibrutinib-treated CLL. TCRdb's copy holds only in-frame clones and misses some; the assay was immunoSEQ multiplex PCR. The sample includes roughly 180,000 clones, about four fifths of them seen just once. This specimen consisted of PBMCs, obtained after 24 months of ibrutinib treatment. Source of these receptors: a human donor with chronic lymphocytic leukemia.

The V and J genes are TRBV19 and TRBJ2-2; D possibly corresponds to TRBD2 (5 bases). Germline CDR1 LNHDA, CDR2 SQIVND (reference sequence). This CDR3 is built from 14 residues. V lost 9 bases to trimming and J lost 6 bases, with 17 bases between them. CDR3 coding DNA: TGTGCCAGCCGGGGTAGAGGGTGGCCCGGGGAGCTGTTTTTT. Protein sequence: CASRGRGWPGELFF. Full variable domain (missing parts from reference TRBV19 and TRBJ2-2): DGGITQSPKYLFRKEGQNVTLSCEQNLNHDAMYWYRQDPGQGLRLIYYSQIVNDFQKGDIAEGYSVSREKKESFPLTVTSAQKNPTAFYLCASRGRGWPGELFFGEGSRLTVL.

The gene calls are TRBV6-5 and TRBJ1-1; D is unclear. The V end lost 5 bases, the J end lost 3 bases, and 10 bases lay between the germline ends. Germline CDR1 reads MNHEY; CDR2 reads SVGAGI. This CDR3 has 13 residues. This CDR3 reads CASSESHYTEAFF. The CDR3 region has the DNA TGTGCCAGCAGTGAATCGCATTACACTGAAGCTTTCTTT.

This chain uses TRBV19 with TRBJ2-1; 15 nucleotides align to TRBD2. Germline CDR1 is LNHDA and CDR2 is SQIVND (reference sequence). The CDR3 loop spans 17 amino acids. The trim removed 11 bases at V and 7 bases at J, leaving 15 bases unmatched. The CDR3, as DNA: TGTGCCGCAAACACACCCGGGACTAGCGGGAGGCATAATGAGCAGTTCTTC. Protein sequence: CAANTPGTSGRHNEQFF.

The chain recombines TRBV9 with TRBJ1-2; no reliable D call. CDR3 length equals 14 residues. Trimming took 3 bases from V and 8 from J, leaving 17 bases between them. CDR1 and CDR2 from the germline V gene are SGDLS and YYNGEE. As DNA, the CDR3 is TGTGCCAGCAGCGACCTAGGACCGTGGAGGGGCTACACCTTC. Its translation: CASSDLGPWRGYTF.

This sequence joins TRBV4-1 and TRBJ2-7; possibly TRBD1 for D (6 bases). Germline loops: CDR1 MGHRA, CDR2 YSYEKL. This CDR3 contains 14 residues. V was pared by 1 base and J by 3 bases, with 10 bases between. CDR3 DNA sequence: TGCGCCAGCAGCCAAGTAGGGACAAACTACGAGCAGTACTTC. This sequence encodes CASSQVGTNYEQYF.

As DNA, the CDR3 is TGCGCCAGCAGCCAGACCACCAGGGTCTCCTACGAGCAGTACTTC. It translates to CASSQTTRVSYEQYF. The V gene is TRBV4-3, the J gene TRBJ2-7; the D gene is possibly TRBD1 (5 bases). CDR3 size: 15 residues. The germline V and J ends were trimmed by 3 bases and 0 bases, with 12 bases remaining between them. Looked up from germline, CDR1 is LGHNA and CDR2 is YSLEER.

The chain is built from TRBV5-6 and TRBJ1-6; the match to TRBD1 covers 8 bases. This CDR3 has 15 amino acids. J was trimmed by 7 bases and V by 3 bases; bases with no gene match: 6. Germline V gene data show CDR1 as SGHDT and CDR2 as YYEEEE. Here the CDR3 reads CASSWDRRANSPLHF. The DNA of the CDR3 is TGTGCCAGCAGCTGGGACAGGAGGGCAAATTCACCCCTCCACTTT.

The CDR3 region is CSAPGNTGELFF. The CDR3 DNA reads as TGCAGCGCCCCAGGGAACACCGGGGAGCTGTTTTTT. The chain uses TRBV29-1 and TRBJ2-2; D gene ambiguous. Germline CDR1 is SQVTM and CDR2 is ANQGSEA. The CDR3 consists of 12 residues. Trimming pared 7 bases from V and 1 base from J, leaving 7 bases between.

CDR3 region: CASSLDRFNNEQFF. The CDR3 region has the DNA TGTGCCAGCAGCTTAGACAGGTTCAACAATGAGCAGTTCTTC. This sequence joins TRBV11-3 and TRBJ2-1; D uncertain. Germline V gene lookup returns CDR1 SGHNT and CDR2 YENEEA. The V end was cut by 0 bases, the J end by 5 bases, with 8 bases between. The CDR3 loop spans 14 amino acids.

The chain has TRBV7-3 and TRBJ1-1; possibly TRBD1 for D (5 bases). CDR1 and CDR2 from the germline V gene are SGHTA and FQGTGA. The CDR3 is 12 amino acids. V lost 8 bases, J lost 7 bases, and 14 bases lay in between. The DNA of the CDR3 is TGTGCCAGCGGACCACTCGGGGGTGAAGCTTTCTTT. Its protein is CASGPLGGEAFF.

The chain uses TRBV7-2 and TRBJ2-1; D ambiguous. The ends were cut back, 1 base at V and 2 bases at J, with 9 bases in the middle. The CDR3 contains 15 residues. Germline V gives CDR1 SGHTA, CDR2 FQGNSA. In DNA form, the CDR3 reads TGTGCCAGCAGCTTAGAGGCTAGGCCCTACAATGAGCAGTTCTTC. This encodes CASSLEARPYNEQFF.

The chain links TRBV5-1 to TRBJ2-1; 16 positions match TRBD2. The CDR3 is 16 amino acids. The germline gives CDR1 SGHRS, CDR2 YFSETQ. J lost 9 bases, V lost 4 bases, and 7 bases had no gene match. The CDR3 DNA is TGCGCCAGCAGCGCAGGGACTAGCGGGAGGGCGGGTGAGCAGTTCTTC. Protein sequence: CASSAGTSGRAGEQFF.

The CDR3 is CASSQSGTGSYEQYF. As DNA, the CDR3 is TGTGCCAGCTCACAATCCGGGACAGGGTCCTACGAGCAGTACTTC. The chain couples TRBV18 to TRBJ2-7, with 9 bases that match TRBD1. J lost 1 base, V lost 4 bases, and 5 bases had no gene match. The CDR3 runs 15 residues. Per germline, CDR1 KGHSH and CDR2 LQKENI.

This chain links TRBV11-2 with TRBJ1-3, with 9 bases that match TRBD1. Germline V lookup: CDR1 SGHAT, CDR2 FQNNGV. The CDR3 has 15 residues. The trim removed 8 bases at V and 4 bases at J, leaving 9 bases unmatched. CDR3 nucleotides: TGTGCCAGCCGCTCCGGGACAGGGTACGGAAACACCATATATTTT. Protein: CASRSGTGYGNTIYF.

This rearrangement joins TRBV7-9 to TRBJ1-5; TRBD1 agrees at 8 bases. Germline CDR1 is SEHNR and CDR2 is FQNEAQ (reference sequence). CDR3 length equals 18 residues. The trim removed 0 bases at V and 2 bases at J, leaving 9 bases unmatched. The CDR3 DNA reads TGTGCCAGCAGCTTAGCGCTAGGGCCGACAGGGGGCAATCAGCCCCAGCATTTT. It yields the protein CASSLALGPTGGNQPQHF.

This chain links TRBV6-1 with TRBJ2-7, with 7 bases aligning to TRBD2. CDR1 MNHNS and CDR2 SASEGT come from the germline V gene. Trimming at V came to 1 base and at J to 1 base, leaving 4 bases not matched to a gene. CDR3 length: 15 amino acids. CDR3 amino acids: CASSEGFSGSYEQYF. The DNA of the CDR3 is TGTGCCAGCAGTGAAGGTTTTAGCGGGTCCTACGAGCAGTACTTC.

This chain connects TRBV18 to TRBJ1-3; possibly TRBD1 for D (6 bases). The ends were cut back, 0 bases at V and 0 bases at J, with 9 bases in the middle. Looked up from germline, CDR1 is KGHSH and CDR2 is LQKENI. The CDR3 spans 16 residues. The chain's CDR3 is CASSPPGGLSGNTIYF. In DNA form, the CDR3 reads TGTGCCAGCTCACCACCCGGGGGCCTCTCTGGAAACACCATATATTTT. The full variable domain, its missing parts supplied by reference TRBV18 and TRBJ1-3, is NAGVMQNPRHLVRRRGQEARLRCSPMKGHSHVYWYRQLPEEGLKFMVYLQKENIIDESGMPKERFSAEFPKEGPSILRIQQVVRGDSAAYFCASSPPGGLSGNTIYFGEGSWLTVV.

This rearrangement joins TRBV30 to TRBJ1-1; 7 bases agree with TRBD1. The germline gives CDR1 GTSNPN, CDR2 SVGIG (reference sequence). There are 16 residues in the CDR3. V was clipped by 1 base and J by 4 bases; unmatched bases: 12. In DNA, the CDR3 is TGTGCCTGGAGTGCGAAACAGGGGAGGGTGGGCACTGAAGCTTTCTTT. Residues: CAWSAKQGRVGTEAFF.

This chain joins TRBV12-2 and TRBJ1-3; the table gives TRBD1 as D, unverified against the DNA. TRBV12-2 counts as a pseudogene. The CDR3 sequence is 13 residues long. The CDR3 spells CASRVYRENTIYF. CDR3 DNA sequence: TGTGCAAGTCGCGTCTACAGGGAAAACACCATATATTTT.

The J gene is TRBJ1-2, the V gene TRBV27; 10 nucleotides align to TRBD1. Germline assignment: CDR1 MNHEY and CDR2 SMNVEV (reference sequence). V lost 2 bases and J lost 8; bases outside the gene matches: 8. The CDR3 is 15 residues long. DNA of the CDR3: TGTGCCAGCAGTTTAGTCGACAGGGGGCTTGACGGCTACACCTTC. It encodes CASSLVDRGLDGYTF.

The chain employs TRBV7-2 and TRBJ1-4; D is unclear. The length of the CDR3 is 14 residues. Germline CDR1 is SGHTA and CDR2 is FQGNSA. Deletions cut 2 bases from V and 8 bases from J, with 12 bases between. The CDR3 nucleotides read TGTGCCAGCAGCTTATGGCAGGATGGCGAAAAACTGTTTTTT. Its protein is CASSLWQDGEKLFF.

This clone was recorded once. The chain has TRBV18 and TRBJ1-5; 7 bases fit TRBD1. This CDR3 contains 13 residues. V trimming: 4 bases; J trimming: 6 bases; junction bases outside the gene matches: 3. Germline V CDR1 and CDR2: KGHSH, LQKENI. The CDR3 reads CASSQGAGQPQHF. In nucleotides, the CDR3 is TGTGCCAGCTCACAGGGGGCGGGTCAGCCCCAGCATTTT. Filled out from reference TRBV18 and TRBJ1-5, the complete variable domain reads NAGVMQNPRHLVRRRGQEARLRCSPMKGHSHVYWYRQLPEEGLKFMVYLQKENIIDESGMPKERFSAEFPKEGPSILRIQQVVRGDSAAYFCASSQGAGQPQHFGDGTRLSIL.

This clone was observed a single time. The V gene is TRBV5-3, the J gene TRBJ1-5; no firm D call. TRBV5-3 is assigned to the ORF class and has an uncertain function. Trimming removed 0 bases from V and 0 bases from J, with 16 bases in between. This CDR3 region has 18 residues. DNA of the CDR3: TGTGCCAGAAGCTTGGCCTTTGGGCAGTCTTATAGCAATCAGCCCCAGCATTTT. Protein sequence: CARSLAFGQSYSNQPQHF.

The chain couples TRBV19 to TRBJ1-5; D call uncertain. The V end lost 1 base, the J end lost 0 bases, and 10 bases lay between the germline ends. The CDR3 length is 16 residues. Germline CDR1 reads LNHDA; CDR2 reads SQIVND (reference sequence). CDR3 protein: CASSIGSGNSNQPQHF. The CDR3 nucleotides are TGTGCCAGTAGTATAGGGTCCGGGAATAGCAATCAGCCCCAGCATTTT. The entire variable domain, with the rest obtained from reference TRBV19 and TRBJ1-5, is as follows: DGGITQSPKYLFRKEGQNVTLSCEQNLNHDAMYWYRQDPGQGLRLIYYSQIVNDFQKGDIAEGYSVSREKKESFPLTVTSAQKNPTAFYLCASSIGSGNSNQPQHFGDGTRLSIL.

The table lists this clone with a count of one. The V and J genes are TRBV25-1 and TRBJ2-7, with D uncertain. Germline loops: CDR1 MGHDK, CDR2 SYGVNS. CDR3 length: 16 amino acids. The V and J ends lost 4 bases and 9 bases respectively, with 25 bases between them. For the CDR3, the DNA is TGTGCCAGCAGTGTTATTTTGGGGTATCCAGCTTGGGGGCAGTACTTC. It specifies CASSVILGYPAWGQYF.

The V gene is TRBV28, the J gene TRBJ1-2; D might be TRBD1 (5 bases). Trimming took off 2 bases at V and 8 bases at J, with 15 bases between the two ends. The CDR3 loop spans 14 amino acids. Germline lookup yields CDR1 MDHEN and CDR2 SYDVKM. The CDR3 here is CASSLVQGGRGYTF. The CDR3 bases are TGTGCCAGCAGTTTAGTCCAGGGCGGTCGGGGCTACACCTTC.

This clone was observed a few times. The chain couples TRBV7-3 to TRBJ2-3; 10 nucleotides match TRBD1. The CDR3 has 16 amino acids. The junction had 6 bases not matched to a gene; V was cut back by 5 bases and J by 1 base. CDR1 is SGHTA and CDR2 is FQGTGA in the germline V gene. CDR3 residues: CASSPLGQGGTDTQYF. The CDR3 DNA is TGTGCCAGCAGCCCCCTAGGACAGGGGGGCACAGATACGCAGTATTTT.

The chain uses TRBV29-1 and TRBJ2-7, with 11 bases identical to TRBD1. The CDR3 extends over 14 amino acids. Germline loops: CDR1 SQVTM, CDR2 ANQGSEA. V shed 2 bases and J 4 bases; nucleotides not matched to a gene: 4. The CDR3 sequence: CSVETGTGGYEQYF. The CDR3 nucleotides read TGCAGCGTTGAAACCGGGACAGGGGGGTACGAGCAGTACTTC.